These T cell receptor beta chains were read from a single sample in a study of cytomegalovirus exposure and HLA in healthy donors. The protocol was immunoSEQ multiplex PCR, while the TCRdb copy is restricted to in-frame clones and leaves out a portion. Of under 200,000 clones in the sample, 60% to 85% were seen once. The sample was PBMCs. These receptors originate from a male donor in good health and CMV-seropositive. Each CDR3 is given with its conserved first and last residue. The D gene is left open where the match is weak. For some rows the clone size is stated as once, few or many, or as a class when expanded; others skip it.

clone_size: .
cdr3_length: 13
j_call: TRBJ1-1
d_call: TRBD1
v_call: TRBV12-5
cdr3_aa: CASGFPGRGHAFF
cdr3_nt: TGTGCTAGTGGTTTCCCTGGCAGGGGGCATGCTTTCTTT

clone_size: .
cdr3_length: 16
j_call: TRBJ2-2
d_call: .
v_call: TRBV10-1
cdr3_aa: CASGWDRGSNTGELFF
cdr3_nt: TGCGCCAGCGGATGGGATCGGGGATCGAACACCGGGGAGCTGTTTTTT

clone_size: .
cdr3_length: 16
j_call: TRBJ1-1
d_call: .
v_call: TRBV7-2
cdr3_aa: CASSFRTDLPNTEAFF
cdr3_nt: TGTGCCAGCAGCTTCCGGACAGACCTTCCTAACACTGAAGCTTTCTTT

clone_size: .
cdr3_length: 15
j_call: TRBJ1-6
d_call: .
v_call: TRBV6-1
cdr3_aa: CASSERTGDNSPLHF
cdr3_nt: TGTGCCAGCAGTGAGCGAACGGGAGACAATTCACCCCTCCACTTT

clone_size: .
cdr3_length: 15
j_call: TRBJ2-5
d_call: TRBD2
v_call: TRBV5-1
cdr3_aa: CASSWTSGGRETQYF
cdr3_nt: TGCGCCAGCAGCTGGACTAGCGGTGGAAGAGAGACCCAGTACTTC

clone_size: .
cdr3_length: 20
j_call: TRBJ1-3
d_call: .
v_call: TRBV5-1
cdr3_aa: CASSSGAETSLQPLGNTIYF
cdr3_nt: TGCGCCAGCAGCTCAGGGGCAGAGACATCACTTCAGCCTCTCGGAAACACCATATATTTT

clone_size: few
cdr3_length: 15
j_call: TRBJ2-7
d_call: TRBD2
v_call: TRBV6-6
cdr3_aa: CASSYSGGSSYEQYF
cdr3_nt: TGTGCCAGCAGTTACTCGGGGGGGAGCTCCTACGAGCAGTACTTC

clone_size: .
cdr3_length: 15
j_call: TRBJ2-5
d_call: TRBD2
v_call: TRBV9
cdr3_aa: CASSTGLAGIETQYF
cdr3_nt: TGTGCCAGCAGCACCGGACTAGCGGGGATAGAGACCCAGTACTTC

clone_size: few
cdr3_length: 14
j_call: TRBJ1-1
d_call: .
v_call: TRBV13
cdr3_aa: CASSLEKAGAEAFF
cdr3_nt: TGTGCCAGCAGCTTAGAAAAGGCGGGGGCTGAAGCTTTCTTT

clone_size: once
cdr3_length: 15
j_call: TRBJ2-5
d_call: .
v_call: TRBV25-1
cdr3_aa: CASSEASGGQETQYF
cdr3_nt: TGTGCCAGCAGTGAAGCCTCCGGGGGCCAAGAGACCCAGTACTTC

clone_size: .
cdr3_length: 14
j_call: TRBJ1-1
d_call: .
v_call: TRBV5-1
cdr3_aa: CASSLGQSYTEAFF
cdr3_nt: TGCGCCAGCAGCCTAGGACAATCTTACACTGAAGCTTTCTTT

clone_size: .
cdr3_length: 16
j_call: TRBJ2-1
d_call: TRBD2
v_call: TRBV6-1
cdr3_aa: CASSDVSGAGLNEQFF
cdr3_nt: TGTGCCAGCAGTGACGTTAGCGGGGCTGGGCTCAATGAGCAGTTCTTC

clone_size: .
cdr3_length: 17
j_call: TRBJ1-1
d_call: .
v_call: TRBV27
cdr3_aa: CASSLTLRALGKTEAFF
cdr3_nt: TGTGCCAGCAGTTTAACCCTCCGCGCCCTCGGGAAAACTGAAGCTTTCTTT

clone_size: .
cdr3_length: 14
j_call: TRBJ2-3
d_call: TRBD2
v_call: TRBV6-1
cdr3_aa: CASTAGGDLDTQYF
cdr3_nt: TGTGCCAGTACAGCGGGGGGCGATCTAGATACGCAGTATTTT

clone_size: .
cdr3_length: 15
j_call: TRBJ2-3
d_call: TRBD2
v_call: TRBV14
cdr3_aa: CASSRSGGRADTQYF
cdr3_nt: TGTGCCAGCAGCCGTAGCGGGGGAAGGGCAGATACGCAGTATTTT

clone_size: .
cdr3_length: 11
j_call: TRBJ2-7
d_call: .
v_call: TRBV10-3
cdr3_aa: CAISDLYEQYF
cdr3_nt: TGTGCCATCAGTGATCTCTACGAGCAGTACTTC

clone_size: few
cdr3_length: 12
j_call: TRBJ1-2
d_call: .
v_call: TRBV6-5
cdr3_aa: CASRRGDYGYTF
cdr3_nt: TGTGCCAGCAGAAGGGGGGACTACGGCTACACCTTC